Listed below are T cell receptor beta chains from one sample, sequenced in a study of OX40 agonist ivuxolimab in advanced cancers. The repertoire was sequenced with immunoSEQ multiplex PCR; TCRdb's copy has only in-frame clones and lacks some. The data contain 70,000 to 90,000 clones, roughly 89% of them singletons. Sequencing used CD4+ or CD8+ T cells sorted from blood, obtained in a trial of the OX40 agonist ivuxolimab. The receptors derive from an adult with an advanced solid tumor such as melanoma, head and neck, liver or kidney cancer. The CDR3 runs from the conserved cysteine through the conserved F or W. D genes are given only for firm matches. The size of a clone is reported for some rows only, either as once, few or many, or as a class for expanded clones.

TRBV27,TRBD2,.,15,TRBJ2-3,CASSRLAGSTDTQYF,TGTGCCAGCAGTCGACTAGCGGGAAGCACAGATACGCAGTATTTT
TRBV20-1,.,.,11,TRBJ2-1,CSARGGDEQFF,TGCAGTGCTAGGGGGGGCGATGAGCAGTTCTTC
TRBV15,.,.,13,TRBJ1-2,CATSRGRNYGYTF,TGTGCCACCAGCAGAGGACGGAATTATGGCTACACCTTC
TRBV18,.,.,13,TRBJ2-7,CASSGLISYEQYF,TGTGCCAGCTCAGGACTCATCTCCTACGAGCAGTACTTC
TRBV6-5,.,few,15,TRBJ1-2,CASSYSRQWGNGYTF,TGTGCCAGCAGTTACTCGAGGCAGTGGGGAAATGGCTACACCTTC
TRBV7-7,TRBD2,.,16,TRBJ2-7,CASSLATTSGSYEQYF,TGTGCTAGCAGCTTAGCGACGACTAGCGGGAGCTACGAGCAGTACTTC
TRBV7-2,TRBD1,.,17,TRBJ1-5,CASSHYPGQGPNQPQHF,TGTGCCAGCAGCCACTATCCGGGACAGGGTCCTAATCAGCCCCAGCATTTT
TRBV5-1,TRBD1,.,14,TRBJ2-7,CASSIGTGTNEQYF,TGCGCCAGCAGCATAGGGACAGGGACAAACGAGCAGTACTTC
TRBV6-6,.,.,16,TRBJ2-7,CASSYLMGRQFYEQYF,TGTGCCAGCAGTTACCTCATGGGGAGGCAGTTCTACGAGCAGTACTTC
TRBV27,TRBD2,once,17,TRBJ2-1,CASSFGLAGGLYNEQFF,TGTGCCAGCAGTTTCGGACTAGCGGGAGGGCTCTACAATGAGCAGTTCTTC
TRBV28,TRBD1,few,16,TRBJ1-2,CASSSLRDSVYYGYTF,TGTGCCAGCAGTTCCCTACGGGACAGCGTTTACTATGGCTACACCTTC
TRBV5-4,.,.,16,TRBJ2-3,CASSSLVAPSTDTQYF,TGTGCCAGCAGCTCACTCGTAGCGCCTAGCACAGATACGCAGTATTTT
TRBV28,.,.,13,TRBJ1-2,CALGRGVNYGYTF,TGTGCCCTAGGACGCGGAGTTAACTATGGCTACACCTTC
TRBV6-5,.,.,15,TRBJ2-7,CASSRDGQGSYEQYF,TGTGCCAGCAGCCGAGATGGGCAGGGCTCCTACGAGCAGTACTTC
TRBV29-1,.,.,16,TRBJ1-1,CSVELSDRQYNTEAFF,TGCAGCGTTGAATTATCGGACAGACAATACAACACTGAAGCTTTCTTT
TRBV30,.,.,13,TRBJ2-7,CAWSVHWEYEQYF,TGTGCCTGGAGTGTACATTGGGAATACGAGCAGTACTTC
TRBV6-1,.,.,16,TRBJ1-2,CASSEARVAANYGYTF,TGTGCCAGCAGTGAAGCAAGGGTTGCGGCTAACTATGGCTACACCTTC
TRBV19,.,.,19,TRBJ1-5,CASSNGPSLPLWGNQPQHF,TGTGCCAGTAGTAATGGACCGAGTCTACCCCTTTGGGGCAATCAGCCCCAGCATTTT
TRBV27,TRBD1,once,16,TRBJ1-2,CASSFSSPGTAYGYTF,TGTGCCAGCAGTTTTTCATCCCCCGGGACAGCCTATGGCTACACCTTC
TRBV30,.,.,12,TRBJ2-7,CAWSLSSYEQYF,TGTGCCTGGAGCCTTAGCTCCTACGAGCAGTACTTC
TRBV27,TRBD1,.,14,TRBJ2-7,CASSSGQNAYEQYF,TGTGCCAGCAGTTCGGGACAGAACGCTTACGAGCAGTACTTC
TRBV11-3,TRBD1,.,16,TRBJ2-7,CASSLAGGGQGYEQYF,TGTGCCAGCAGCTTAGCCGGGGGCGGACAGGGCTACGAGCAGTACTTC
TRBV18,TRBD1,.,18,TRBJ1-4,CASSARQGVTSTNEKLFF,TGTGCCAGCTCGGCGAGACAGGGGGTTACATCAACTAATGAAAAACTGTTTTTT
TRBV13,.,.,14,TRBJ1-5,CASSLGGARQPQHF,TGTGCCAGCAGCTTAGGGGGGGCTCGCCAGCCCCAGCATTTT
TRBV6-4,TRBD1,.,14,TRBJ1-2,CASSDSQGAYGYTF,TGTGCCAGCAGTGACTCCCAGGGGGCCTATGGCTACACCTTC
TRBV6-5,TRBD1,.,15,TRBJ1-5,CASSYSGTVNQPQHF,TGTGCCAGCAGTTACTCGGGGACAGTCAATCAGCCCCAGCATTTT
TRBV27,.,.,16,TRBJ2-7,CASRLLGSGAYYEQYF,TGTGCCAGCAGACTTCTGGGGAGCGGCGCCTACTACGAGCAGTACTTC
TRBV4-1,TRBD2,.,20,TRBJ2-3,CASSQGPTALAGGVTDTQYF,TGCGCCAGCAGCCAAGGCCCCACAGCCCTAGCGGGAGGCGTCACAGATACGCAGTATTTT
TRBV11-3,TRBD1,.,13,TRBJ1-2,CASSSRQGYGYTF,TGTGCCAGCAGCTCCAGACAGGGGTATGGCTACACCTTC
TRBV27,.,.,15,TRBJ2-7,CASSWYRKLPYEQYF,TGTGCCAGCAGTTGGTACCGAAAACTACCCTACGAGCAGTACTTC
TRBV6-6,.,.,13,TRBJ2-2,CASSPDSAGELFF,TGTGCCAGCAGTCCCGACTCCGCCGGGGAGCTGTTTTTT
TRBV5-6,.,.,13,TRBJ2-5,CASSLAFQETQYF,TGTGCCAGCAGCTTGGCCTTCCAAGAGACCCAGTACTTC
TRBV9,.,.,14,TRBJ2-1,CASSVRSSYNEQFF,TGTGCCAGCAGCGTAAGGAGCTCCTACAATGAGCAGTTCTTC
TRBV5-1,TRBD2,.,18,TRBJ2-5,CASSRRPREREGKETQYF,TGCGCCAGCAGCAGACGACCCCGCGAGCGGGAGGGGAAAGAGACCCAGTACTTC
TRBV11-2,TRBD2,.,16,TRBJ2-7,CASSLGLADFSYEQYF,TGTGCCAGCAGCTTAGGTCTAGCGGATTTCTCCTACGAGCAGTACTTC
TRBV5-5,.,.,16,TRBJ2-3,CASSPDWRVSTDTQYF,TGTGCCAGCTCCCCTGATTGGAGGGTTAGCACAGATACGCAGTATTTT
TRBV19,.,.,13,TRBJ1-4,CASSIGGEAGLFF,TGTGCCAGTAGTATAGGAGGGGAAGCGGGACTGTTTTTT
TRBV30,.,once,15,TRBJ1-1,CAWSGPPVLNTEAFF,TGTGCCTGGAGTGGCCCGCCAGTCCTGAACACTGAAGCTTTCTTT
TRBV2,.,once,10,TRBJ2-5,CASSRETQYF,TGTGCCAGCAGTCGAGAGACCCAGTACTTC
TRBV10-1,.,.,14,TRBJ2-7,CASSESATSYEQYF,TGCGCCAGCAGTGAGTCGGCCACCTCCTACGAGCAGTACTTC
TRBV19,TRBD1,.,17,TRBJ2-5,CASSIDRQGRNQETQYF,TGTGCCAGTAGTATAGACCGACAGGGGAGAAACCAAGAGACCCAGTACTTC
TRBV7-9,.,.,13,TRBJ1-3,CASSPRDGHTIYF,TGTGCCAGCAGCCCCCGGGATGGACACACCATATATTTT
TRBV27,.,.,16,TRBJ2-6,CASSETDWTGANVLTF,TGTGCCAGCAGTGAAACGGATTGGACTGGGGCCAACGTCCTGACTTTC
TRBV9,.,few,16,TRBJ1-3,CASSVGGAYSGNTIYF,TGTGCCAGCAGCGTGGGAGGGGCCTACTCTGGAAACACCATATATTTT
TRBV27,.,.,11,TRBJ2-7,CASKSFYEQYF,TGTGCCAGCAAGAGCTTCTACGAGCAGTACTTC
TRBV7-3,TRBD1,.,14,TRBJ2-7,CASSFTGQNYEQYF,TGTGCCAGCAGCTTTACGGGACAGAATTACGAGCAGTACTTC